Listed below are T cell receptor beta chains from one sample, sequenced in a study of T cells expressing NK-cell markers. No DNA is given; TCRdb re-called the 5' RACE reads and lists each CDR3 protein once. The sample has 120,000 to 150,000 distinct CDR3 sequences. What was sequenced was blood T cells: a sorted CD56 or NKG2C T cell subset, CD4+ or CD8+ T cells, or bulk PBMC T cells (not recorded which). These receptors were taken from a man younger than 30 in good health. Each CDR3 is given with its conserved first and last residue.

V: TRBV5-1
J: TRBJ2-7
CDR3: CASSLGGGSYEQYF

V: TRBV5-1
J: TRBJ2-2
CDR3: CASSPDRGRGELFF

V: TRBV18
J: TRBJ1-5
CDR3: CASSAGDQPQHF

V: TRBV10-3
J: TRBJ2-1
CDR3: CAISDPAVSAWNEQFF

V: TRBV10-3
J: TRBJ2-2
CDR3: CAISDTGIGRELFF

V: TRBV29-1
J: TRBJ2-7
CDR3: CSVDRGPYEQYF

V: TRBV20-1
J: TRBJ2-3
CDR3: CSAAVPPSTDTQYF

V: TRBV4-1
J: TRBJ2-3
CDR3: CASSPYPGQGLADTQYF

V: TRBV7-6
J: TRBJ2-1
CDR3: CASSLRGSGYNEQFF

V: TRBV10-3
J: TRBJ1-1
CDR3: CAISARGGDDTEAFF

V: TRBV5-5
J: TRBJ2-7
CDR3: CASSLMGGEQYF

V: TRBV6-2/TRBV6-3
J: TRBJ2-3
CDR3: CASSYLGGGPDTQYF

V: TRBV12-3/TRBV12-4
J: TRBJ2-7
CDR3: CASSFGPLGSRTYEQYF

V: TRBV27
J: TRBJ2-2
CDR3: CASSYGTGTNTGELFF

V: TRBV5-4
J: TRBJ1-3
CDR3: CASSLPGSGNTIYF

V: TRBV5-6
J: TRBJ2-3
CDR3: CASRPGGPTDTQYF

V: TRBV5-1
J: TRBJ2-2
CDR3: CASSLGDRENTGELFF

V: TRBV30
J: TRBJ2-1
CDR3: CAWSPANEQFF

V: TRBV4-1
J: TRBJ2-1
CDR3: CASSQEPGLASEQFF

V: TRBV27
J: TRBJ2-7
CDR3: CASSSGLAVTGEQYF

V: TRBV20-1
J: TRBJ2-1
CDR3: CSARDYGESSYNEQFF

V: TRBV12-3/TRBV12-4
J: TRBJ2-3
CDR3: CASSLLNSHNPDTQYF

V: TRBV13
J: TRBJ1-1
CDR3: CASSLIAVMNTEAFF

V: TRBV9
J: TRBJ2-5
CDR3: CASSSPGAENQETQYF

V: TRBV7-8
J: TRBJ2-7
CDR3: CASSFRGFLYEQYF

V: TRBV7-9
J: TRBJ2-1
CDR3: CASSLGSGTEQFF

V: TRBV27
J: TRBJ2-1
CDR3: CASSLTVRSYNEQFF

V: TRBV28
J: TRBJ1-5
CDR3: CASSFQRSNQPQHF

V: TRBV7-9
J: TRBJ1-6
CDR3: CASSAPTESYSPLHF

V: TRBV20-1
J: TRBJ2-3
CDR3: CSARPEEGAYTDTQYF

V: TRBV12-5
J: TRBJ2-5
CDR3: CASGSDRIQETQYF

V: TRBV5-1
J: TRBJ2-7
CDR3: CASSLAVTPDFYEQYF

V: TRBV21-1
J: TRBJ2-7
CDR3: CASSSRELVQLNAYEQYF

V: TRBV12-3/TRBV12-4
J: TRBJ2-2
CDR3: CASRSLAGELFF

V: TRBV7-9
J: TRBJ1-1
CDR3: CASSPRQGTEGPPEAFF

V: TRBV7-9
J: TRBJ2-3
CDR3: CASSLLGEGDTDTQYF

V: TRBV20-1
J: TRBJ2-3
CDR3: CSASAGQGVISLDTQYF

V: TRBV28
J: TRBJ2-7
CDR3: CASTGRLSYEQYF

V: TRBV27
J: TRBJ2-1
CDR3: CASSGGRESYNEQFF

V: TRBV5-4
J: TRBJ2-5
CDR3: CASSSRPPETQYF

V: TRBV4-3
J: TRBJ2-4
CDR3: CASSQDRAGKNIQYF

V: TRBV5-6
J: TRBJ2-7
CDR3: CASSGTGTSGYEQYF

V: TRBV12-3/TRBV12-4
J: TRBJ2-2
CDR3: CASSFQREDDTEELFF

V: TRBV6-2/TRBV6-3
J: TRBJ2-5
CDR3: CASSYFRGEETQYF

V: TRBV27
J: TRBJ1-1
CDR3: CASSPGLYTEAFF

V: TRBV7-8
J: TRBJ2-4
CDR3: CASSLKDEIQYF

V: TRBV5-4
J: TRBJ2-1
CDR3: CASSLRASGYNEQFF

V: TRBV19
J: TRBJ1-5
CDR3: CASDFVISNQPQHF

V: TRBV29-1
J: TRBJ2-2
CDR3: CSVDLGIGTGELFF

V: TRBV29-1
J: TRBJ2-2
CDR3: CSVASTGELFF

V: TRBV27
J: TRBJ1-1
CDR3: CASSLSAGTEAFF

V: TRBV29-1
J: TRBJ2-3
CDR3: CSVDRTSGDTQYF

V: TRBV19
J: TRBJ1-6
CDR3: CASSIPGRSLHF

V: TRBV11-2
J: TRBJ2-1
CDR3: CASSAGGLDNEQFF

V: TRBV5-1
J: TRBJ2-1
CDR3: CASSRGLGDEQFF